Below, 23 T cell receptor beta chains from the same sample are listed, as sequenced in a study of CD8 T cells in ankylosing spondylitis. Study results and limitations: Blood from ankylosing spondylitis patients appeared to carry a characteristic roughly 8-variant TCR beta motif.

TCRdb called the 5' RACE reads again in MiXCR, with one record for every CDR3 protein. The repertoire holds roughly 700,000 distinct CDR3 sequences, with 19% as singletons. Their specific antigens are unknown. The specimen was blood, either unsorted or a sorted T cell fraction (not recorded which). All receptors come from a male donor with ankylosing spondylitis.

The V and J genes are TRBV6-5 and TRBJ2-1; 12 positions agree with TRBD2. Losses at the gene ends were 0 bases for V and 6 bases for J; bases not matched to a gene: 6. This CDR3 has 17 amino acids. Germline V CDR1 and CDR2: MNHEY, SVGAGI. The CDR3 spells CASSYSGLAGNGNEQFF. The CDR3 nucleotides read TGTGCCAGCAGTTACTCCGGACTAGCGGGGAACGGCAATGAGCAGTTCTTC.

This clonotype has a handful of counts. The genes are TRBV12-3 or TRBV12-4 and TRBJ1-1; D unclear. V shed 5 bases and J shed 9 bases, with 7 bases lying between them. There are 10 residues in the CDR3. The CDR3 spells CASSATKAFF. DNA of the CDR3: TGTGCCAGCAGTGCGACGAAAGCTTTCTTT.

Only a few counts were recorded for this clonotype. The rearrangement joins TRBV20-1 to TRBJ2-3; D gene uncertain. The V and J ends lost 2 bases and 6 bases respectively, with 15 bases between them. CDR3 length: 14 amino acids. Germline CDR1 reads DFQATT; CDR2 reads SNEGSKA (reference sequence). CDR3 nucleotide sequence: TGCAGTGCTAGACCAGTCTTGAGTGAGGATACGCAGTATTTT. It yields the protein CSARPVLSEDTQYF.

The chain recombines TRBV7-2 with TRBJ2-5, with a possible D match to TRBD2 (6 bases). Trimming removed 6 bases from V and 5 bases from J, with 19 bases in between. CDR3 length: 15 residues. Germline V CDR1 and CDR2: SGHTA, FQGNSA. The CDR3, as DNA: TGTGCCAGCAGTTCACAGAGGGCTAGCGAGGAGACCCAGTACTTC. Its protein is CASSSQRASEETQYF.

The chain uses TRBV10-2 and TRBJ2-7; D is unresolved. V lost 8 bases and J lost 6, with 23 bases in between. Germline V gene sequence: CDR1 WSHSY, CDR2 SAAADI. The CDR3 is 15 amino acids. The chain's CDR3 is CASYSLEKGPGEQYF. The CDR3 nucleotides read TGCGCCAGCTATTCCCTGGAAAAGGGCCCCGGCGAGCAGTACTTC.

The sample holds a few counts of this clonotype. The rearrangement uses TRBV20-1 and TRBJ2-7; 7 bases match TRBD2. V shed 6 bases and J 4 bases; nucleotides not matched to a gene: 12. From germline, CDR1 is DFQATT and CDR2 SNEGSKA (reference sequence). This CDR3 has 14 residues. CDR3 amino acids: CSATRDGGRYEQYF. Here the CDR3 DNA reads TGCAGTGCCACCCGTGACGGGGGGAGGTACGAGCAGTACTTC.

This chain uses TRBV15 with TRBJ2-1; 12 nucleotides agree with TRBD2. This CDR3 spans 15 amino acids. In germline, CDR1 is LNHNV, CDR2 YYDKDF (reference sequence). J gave up 9 bases and V 4 bases, and 7 bases lay outside the gene matches. Here the CDR3 reads CATSTGLAGHFEQFF. Written as DNA, the CDR3 is TGTGCCACCAGCACCGGACTAGCGGGACATTTTGAGCAGTTCTTC.

J is TRBJ2-7 and V is TRBV11-3, with a tentative D call TRBD1 (5 bases). CDR1 is SGHNT and CDR2 is YENEEA in the germline V gene. V dropped 7 bases and J dropped 4 bases, with 11 bases sitting between them. This CDR3 has 12 amino acids. CDR3 sequence (DNA): TGTGCCAGCACCTCCGCAGGGTACGAGCAGTACTTC. Translated: CASTSAGYEQYF.

This clonotype has more than one count but fewer than ten. This sequence joins TRBV7-2 and TRBJ1-2; weak D call: TRBD1 (6 bases). V lost 5 bases to trimming and J lost 5 bases, with 12 bases between them. Germline assignment: CDR1 SGHTA and CDR2 FQGNSA. This CDR3 region has 13 residues. CDR3 sequence: CASSPRGEYGYTF. CDR3 nucleotide sequence: TGTGCCAGCAGCCCGAGGGGGGAATATGGCTACACCTTC.

Ten or more counts support this clonotype. The chain uses TRBV7-6 and TRBJ2-3, with D perhaps matching TRBD2 (6 bases). V was pared by 1 base and J by 0 bases, with 11 bases between. There are 16 residues in the CDR3. Germline loops: CDR1 SGHVS, CDR2 FNYEAQ. The CDR3 loop is CASSLEAGLSTDTQYF. CDR3 sequence (DNA): TGTGCCAGCAGCTTAGAAGCAGGACTAAGCACAGATACGCAGTATTTT. The complete variable domain, with remaining parts taken from reference TRBV7-6 and TRBJ2-3, reads GAGVSQSPRYKVTKRGQDVALRCDPISGHVSLYWYRQALGQGPEFLTYFNYEAQQDKSGLPNDRFSAERPEGSISTLTIQRTEQRDSAMYRCASSLEAGLSTDTQYFGPGTRLTVL.

The chain employs TRBV28 and TRBJ2-2, with D perhaps TRBD2 (6 bases). The germline gives CDR1 MDHEN, CDR2 SYDVKM. The CDR3 has 15 amino acids. With 2 bases removed from V and 5 bases from J, the gap between germline ends came to 12 bases. CDR3 sequence reads: CASSLPTGRTGELFF. In nucleotides, the CDR3 is TGTGCCAGCAGTTTACCAACGGGGAGGACCGGGGAGCTGTTTTTT.

The gene calls are TRBV27 and TRBJ2-4; D remains unclear. The CDR3 extends over 13 amino acids. Per germline, CDR1 MNHEY and CDR2 SMNVEV (reference sequence). With 6 bases removed from V and 8 bases from J, the gap between germline ends came to 14 bases. The CDR3 bases are TGTGCCAGCAGCCGGGCCCTCCGGGACATTCAGTACTTC. This encodes CASSRALRDIQYF.

This chain joins TRBV5-1 and TRBJ2-6; 9 bases align to TRBD2. The V gene end was trimmed by 0 bases and the J gene end by 4 bases; junction bases not matched to a gene: 5. This CDR3 spans 17 amino acids. Per germline, CDR1 SGHRS and CDR2 YFSETQ. The CDR3 sequence: CASSLGAGGTGANVLTF. For the CDR3, the DNA is TGCGCCAGCAGCTTGGGAGCGGGGGGTACAGGGGCCAACGTCCTGACTTTC.

The sample holds a few counts of this clonotype. The chain combines TRBV4-1 with TRBJ1-6; D is unclear. Germline CDR1 is MGHRA and CDR2 is YSYEKL. There are 13 residues in the CDR3. V dropped 0 bases and J dropped 9 bases, with 6 bases sitting between them. The CDR3 DNA is TGCGCCAGCAGCCAAGAAATCGCTTCACCCCTCCACTTT. This encodes CASSQEIASPLHF.

Only a few counts were recorded for this clonotype. The chain is built from TRBV12-3 or TRBV12-4 and TRBJ1-1; D gene uncertain. V lost 6 bases to trimming and J lost 4 bases, with 9 bases between them. The CDR3 runs to 12 residues. The CDR3 nucleotides are TGTGCCAGCAGCCCAATAGGCACTGAAGCTTTCTTT. Protein: CASSPIGTEAFF.

V gene TRBV11-2 combines with J gene TRBJ2-7; TRBD2 might be the D (6 bases). Germline V gives CDR1 SGHAT, CDR2 FQNNGV. This CDR3 region has 15 residues. V lost 3 bases and J 2 bases, leaving 14 bases between the germline ends. The CDR3 spells CASSLEGRLTYEQYF. In nucleotides, the CDR3 is TGTGCCAGCAGCTTGGAGGGGCGCCTAACCTACGAGCAGTACTTC.

This clonotype was recorded a few times. The genes are TRBV5-1 and TRBJ2-1; TRBD2 matches at 8 bases. This CDR3 has 15 residues. CDR1 is SGHRS, CDR2 YFSETQ, per germline. The junction had 6 bases not matched to a gene; V was cut back by 0 bases and J by 7 bases. CDR3 protein: CASSLVGGAANEQFF. CDR3 nucleotide sequence: TGCGCCAGCAGCTTGGTCGGGGGGGCTGCGAATGAGCAGTTCTTC.

In this sample, this clonotype turned up a few times. The chain links TRBV5-6 to TRBJ2-1; TRBD2 might be the D (6 bases). Looked up from germline, CDR1 is SGHDT and CDR2 is YYEEEE. CDR3 length: 12 residues. V was shortened by 7 bases and J by 5 bases, with 10 bases between the two germline ends. The CDR3 coding sequence is TGTGCCAGCCGGGAGATCGACAATGAGCAGTTCTTC. Translating it yields CASREIDNEQFF. The full variable domain, with the rest looked up from reference TRBV5-6 and TRBJ2-1, is DAGVTQSPTHLIKTRGQQVTLRCSPKSGHDTVSWYQQALGQGPQFIFQYYEEEERQRGNFPDRFSGHQFPNYSSELNVNALLLGDSALYLCASREIDNEQFFGPGTRLTVL.

The chain combines TRBV10-3 with TRBJ1-2; 8 bases map to TRBD1. V shed 0 bases and J 7 bases; nucleotides not matched to a gene: 7. The CDR3 covers 15 residues. Germline V gene sequence: CDR1 ENHRY, CDR2 SYGVKD. The CDR3 loop is CAISESGQGFGGYTF. CDR3 nucleotides: TGTGCCATCAGTGAGTCAGGACAGGGATTCGGTGGCTACACCTTC.

The chain uses TRBV11-1 and TRBJ2-5; TRBD2 agrees at 14 bases. Germline CDR1 SGHAT, CDR2 FQDESV (reference sequence). The CDR3 contains 16 residues. The V gene end was trimmed by 6 bases and the J gene end by 3 bases; junction bases not matched to a gene: 6. CDR3 in DNA: TGTGCCAGCAGTATGCCGGGACTAGCGGGAGAAGAGACCCAGTACTTC. The encoded protein is CASSMPGLAGEETQYF.

This clonotype was seen at least ten times. The CDR3 coding sequence is TGTGCCAGCAGTTTAGTCGGAGGGGGTGAAAAACTGTTTTTT. This gives the protein CASSLVGGGEKLFF. The chain is built from TRBV12-3 or TRBV12-4 and TRBJ1-4; maybe TRBD1 (6 bases). The CDR3 runs 14 residues. Trimming removed 1 base from V and 7 bases from J, with 10 bases in between.

There are a few counts of this clonotype. The rearrangement links TRBV20-1 to TRBJ1-5; weak D call: TRBD1 (6 bases). The CDR3 extends over 15 amino acids. The germline V gene encodes CDR1 DFQATT and CDR2 SNEGSKA (reference sequence). V was pared by 3 bases and J by 3 bases, with 15 bases between. The CDR3 loop reads CSASGGAQDNQPQHF. CDR3 DNA: TGCAGTGCTAGCGGGGGGGCACAGGACAATCAGCCCCAGCATTTT.

This clonotype appeared a few times. V gene TRBV4-1 combines with J gene TRBJ2-7, with TRBD1 as a possible D gene (6 bases). CDR3 length equals 15 residues. V lost 0 bases and J 4 bases, leaving 13 bases between the germline ends. Germline V gives CDR1 MGHRA, CDR2 YSYEKL. The CDR3 sequence: CASSQDTGFLYEQYF. DNA of the CDR3: TGCGCCAGCAGCCAAGATACAGGGTTCCTGTACGAGCAGTACTTC.